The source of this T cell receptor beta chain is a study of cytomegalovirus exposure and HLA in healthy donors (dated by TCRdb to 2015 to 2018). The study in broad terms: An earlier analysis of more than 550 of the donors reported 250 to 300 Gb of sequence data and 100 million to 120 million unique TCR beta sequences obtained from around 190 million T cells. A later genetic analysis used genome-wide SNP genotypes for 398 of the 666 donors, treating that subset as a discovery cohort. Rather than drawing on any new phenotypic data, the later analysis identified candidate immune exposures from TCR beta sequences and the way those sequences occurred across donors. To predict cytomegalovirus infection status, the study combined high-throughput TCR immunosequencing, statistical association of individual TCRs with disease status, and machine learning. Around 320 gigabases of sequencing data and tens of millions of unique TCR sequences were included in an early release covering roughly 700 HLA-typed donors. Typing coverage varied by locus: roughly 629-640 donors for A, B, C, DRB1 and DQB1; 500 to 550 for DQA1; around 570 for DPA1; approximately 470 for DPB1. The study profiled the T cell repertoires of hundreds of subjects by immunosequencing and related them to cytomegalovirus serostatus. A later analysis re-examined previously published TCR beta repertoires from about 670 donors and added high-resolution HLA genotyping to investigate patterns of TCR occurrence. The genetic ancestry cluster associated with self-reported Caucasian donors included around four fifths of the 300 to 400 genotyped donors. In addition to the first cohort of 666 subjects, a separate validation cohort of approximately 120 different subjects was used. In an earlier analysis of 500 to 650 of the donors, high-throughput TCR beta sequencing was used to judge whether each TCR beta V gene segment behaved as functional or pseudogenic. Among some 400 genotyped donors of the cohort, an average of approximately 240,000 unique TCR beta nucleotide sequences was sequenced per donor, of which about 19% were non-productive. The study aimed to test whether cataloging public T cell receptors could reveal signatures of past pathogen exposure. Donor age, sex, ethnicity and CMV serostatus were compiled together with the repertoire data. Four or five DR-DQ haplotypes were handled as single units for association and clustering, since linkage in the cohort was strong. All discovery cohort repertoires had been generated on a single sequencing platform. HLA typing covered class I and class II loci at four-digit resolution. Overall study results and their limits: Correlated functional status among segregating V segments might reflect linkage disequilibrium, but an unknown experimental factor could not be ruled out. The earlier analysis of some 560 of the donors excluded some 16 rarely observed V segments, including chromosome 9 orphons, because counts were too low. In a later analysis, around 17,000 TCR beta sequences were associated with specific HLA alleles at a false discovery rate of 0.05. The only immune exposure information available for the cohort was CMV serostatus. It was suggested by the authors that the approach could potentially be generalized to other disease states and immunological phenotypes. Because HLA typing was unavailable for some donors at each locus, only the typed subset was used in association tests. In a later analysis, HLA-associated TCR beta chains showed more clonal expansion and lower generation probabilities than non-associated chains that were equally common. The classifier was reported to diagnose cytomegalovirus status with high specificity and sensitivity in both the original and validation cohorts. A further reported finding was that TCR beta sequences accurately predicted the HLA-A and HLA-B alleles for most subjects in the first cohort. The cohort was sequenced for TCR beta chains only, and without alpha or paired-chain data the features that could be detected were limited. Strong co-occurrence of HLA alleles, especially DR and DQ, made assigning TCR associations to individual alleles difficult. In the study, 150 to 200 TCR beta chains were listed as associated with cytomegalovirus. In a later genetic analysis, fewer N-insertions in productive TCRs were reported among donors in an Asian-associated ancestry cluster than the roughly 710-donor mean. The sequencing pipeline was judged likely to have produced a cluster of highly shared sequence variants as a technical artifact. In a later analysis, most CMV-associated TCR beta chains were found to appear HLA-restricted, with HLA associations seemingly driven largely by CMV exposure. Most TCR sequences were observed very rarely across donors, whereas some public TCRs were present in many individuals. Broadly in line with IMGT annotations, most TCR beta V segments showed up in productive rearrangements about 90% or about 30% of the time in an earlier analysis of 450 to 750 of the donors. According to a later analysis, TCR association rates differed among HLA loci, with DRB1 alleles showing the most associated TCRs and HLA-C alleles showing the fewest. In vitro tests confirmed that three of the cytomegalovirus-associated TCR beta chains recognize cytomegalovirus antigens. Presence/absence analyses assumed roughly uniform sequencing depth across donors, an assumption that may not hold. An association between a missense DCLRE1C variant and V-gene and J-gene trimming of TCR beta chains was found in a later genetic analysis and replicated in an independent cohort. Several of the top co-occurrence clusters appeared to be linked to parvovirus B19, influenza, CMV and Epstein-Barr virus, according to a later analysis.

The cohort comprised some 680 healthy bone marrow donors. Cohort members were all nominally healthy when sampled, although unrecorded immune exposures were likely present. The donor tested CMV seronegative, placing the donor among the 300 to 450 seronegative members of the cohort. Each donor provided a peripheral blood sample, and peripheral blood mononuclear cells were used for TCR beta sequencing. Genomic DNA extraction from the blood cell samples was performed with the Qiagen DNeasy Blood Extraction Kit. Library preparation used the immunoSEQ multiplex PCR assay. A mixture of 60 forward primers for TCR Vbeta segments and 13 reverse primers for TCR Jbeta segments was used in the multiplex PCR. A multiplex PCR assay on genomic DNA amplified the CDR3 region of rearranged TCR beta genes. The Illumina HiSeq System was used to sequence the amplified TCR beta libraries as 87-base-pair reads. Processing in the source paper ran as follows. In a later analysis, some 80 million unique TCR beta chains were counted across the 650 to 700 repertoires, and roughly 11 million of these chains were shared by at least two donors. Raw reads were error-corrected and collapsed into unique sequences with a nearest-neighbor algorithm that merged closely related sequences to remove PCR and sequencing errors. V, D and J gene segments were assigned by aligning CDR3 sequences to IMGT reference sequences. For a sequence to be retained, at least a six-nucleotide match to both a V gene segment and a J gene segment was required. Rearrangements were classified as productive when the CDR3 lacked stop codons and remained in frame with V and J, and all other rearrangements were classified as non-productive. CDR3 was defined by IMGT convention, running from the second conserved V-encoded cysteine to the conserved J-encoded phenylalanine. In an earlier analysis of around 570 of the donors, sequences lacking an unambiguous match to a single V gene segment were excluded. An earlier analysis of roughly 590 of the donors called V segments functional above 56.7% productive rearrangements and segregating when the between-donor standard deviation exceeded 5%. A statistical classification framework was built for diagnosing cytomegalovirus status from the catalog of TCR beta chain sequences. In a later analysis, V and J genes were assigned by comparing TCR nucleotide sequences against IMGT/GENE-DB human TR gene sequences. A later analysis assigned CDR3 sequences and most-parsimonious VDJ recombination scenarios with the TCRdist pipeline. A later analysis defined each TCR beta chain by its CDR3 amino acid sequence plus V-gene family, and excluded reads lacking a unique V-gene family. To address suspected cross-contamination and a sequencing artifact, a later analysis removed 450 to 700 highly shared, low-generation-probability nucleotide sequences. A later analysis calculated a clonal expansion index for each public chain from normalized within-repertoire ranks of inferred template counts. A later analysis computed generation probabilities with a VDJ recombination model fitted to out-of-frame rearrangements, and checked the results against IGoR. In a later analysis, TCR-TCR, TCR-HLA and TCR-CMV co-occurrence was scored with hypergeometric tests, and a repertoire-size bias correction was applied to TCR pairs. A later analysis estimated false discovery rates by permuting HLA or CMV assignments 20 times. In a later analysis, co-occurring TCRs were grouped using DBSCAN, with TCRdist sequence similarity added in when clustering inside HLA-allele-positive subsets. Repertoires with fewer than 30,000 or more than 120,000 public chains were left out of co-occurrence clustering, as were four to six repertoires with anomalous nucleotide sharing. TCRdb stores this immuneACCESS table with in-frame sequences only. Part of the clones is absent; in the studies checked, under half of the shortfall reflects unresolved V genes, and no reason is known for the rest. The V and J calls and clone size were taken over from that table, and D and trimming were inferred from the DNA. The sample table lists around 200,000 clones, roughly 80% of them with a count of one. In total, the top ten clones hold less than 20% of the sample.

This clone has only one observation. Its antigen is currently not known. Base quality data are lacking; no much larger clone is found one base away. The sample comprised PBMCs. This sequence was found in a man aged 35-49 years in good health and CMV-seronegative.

At the DNA level, the sequence is TGCGCCAGCAGCTTGCCTTTATCTCAGACTAGCGGGAGGTACTCCTACAATGAGCAGTTCTTC. Its protein reads: CASSLPLSQTSGRYSYNEQFF. The receptor chain draws on TRBV5-1 and TRBJ2-1, with 13 bases in between that match TRBD2. Reading the germline V gene gives CDR1 SGHRS and CDR2 YFSETQ. V and J are trimmed by 1 base and 0 bases, and the gene matches miss 13 bases of the junction. Reading from cysteine to phenylalanine, the CDR3 counts 21 amino acids. The DNA shown is the 63-base CDR3, in frame from base 1.